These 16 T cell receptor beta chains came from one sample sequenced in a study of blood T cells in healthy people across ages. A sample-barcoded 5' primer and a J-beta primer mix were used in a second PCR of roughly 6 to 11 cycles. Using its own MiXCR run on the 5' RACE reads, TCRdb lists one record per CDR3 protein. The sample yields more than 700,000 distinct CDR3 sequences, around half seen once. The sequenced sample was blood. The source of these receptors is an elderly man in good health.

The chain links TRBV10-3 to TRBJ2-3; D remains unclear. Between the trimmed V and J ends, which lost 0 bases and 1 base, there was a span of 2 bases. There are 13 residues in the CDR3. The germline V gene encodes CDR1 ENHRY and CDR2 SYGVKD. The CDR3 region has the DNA TGTGCCATCAGTGAGTCGGGCACAGATACGCAGTATTTT. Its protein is CAISESGTDTQYF.

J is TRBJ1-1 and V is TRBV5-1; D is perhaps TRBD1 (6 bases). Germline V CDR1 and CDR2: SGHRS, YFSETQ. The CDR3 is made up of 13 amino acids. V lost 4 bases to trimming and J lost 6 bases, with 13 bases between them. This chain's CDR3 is CASSQGQFAEAFF. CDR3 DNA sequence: TGCGCCAGCAGCCAAGGACAGTTCGCTGAAGCTTTCTTT.

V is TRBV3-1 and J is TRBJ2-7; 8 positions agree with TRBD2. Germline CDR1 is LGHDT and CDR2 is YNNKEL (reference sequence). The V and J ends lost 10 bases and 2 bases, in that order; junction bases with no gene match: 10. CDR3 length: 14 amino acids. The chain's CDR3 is CATQSGRVPYEQYF. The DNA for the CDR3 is TGTGCCACCCAGAGCGGGAGAGTCCCCTACGAGCAGTACTTC.

The CDR3 sequence: CASSLVLGVGYTF. The CDR3 bases are TGTGCCAGCAGCTTAGTTCTGGGCGTCGGCTACACCTTC. J is TRBJ1-2 and V is TRBV11-2; D unclear. The germline gives CDR1 SGHAT, CDR2 FQNNGV. Trimming pared 1 base from V and 8 bases from J, leaving 11 bases between. The CDR3 length is 13 residues.

The DNA for the CDR3 is TGTGCCAGCAGACGGGGGACTAGCGAGGGCACAGATACGCAGTATTTT. Amino acid sequence: CASRRGTSEGTDTQYF. This sequence joins TRBV6-5 and TRBJ2-3, with 10 bases identical to TRBD2. The CDR3 is 16 residues long. V shed 6 bases and J 1 base; nucleotides not matched to a gene: 7. CDR1 MNHEY and CDR2 SVGAGI come from the germline V gene.

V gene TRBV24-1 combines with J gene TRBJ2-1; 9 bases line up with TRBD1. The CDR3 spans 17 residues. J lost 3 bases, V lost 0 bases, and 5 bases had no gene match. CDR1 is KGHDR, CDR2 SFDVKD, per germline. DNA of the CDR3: TGTGCCACCAGTGATTTGCAAGGGACAGGGAACTACAATGAGCAGTTCTTC. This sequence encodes CATSDLQGTGNYNEQFF.

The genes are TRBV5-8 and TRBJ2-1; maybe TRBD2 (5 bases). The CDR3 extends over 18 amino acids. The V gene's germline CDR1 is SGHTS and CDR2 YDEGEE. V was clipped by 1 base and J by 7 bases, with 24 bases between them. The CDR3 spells CASSLSLKDPSSSNEQFF. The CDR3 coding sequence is TGTGCCAGCAGCTTGTCCCTCAAGGACCCTAGCTCCTCGAATGAGCAGTTCTTC.

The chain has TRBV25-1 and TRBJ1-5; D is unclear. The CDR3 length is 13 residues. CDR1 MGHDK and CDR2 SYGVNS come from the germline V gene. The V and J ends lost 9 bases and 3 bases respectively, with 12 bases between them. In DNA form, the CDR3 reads TGTGCCAGTCCGGACCATATCAATCAGCCCCAGCATTTT. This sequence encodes CASPDHINQPQHF.

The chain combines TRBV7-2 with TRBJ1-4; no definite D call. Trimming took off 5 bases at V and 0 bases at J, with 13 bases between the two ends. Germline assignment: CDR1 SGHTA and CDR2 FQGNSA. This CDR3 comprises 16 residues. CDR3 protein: CASSRGPQATNEKLFF. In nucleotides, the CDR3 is TGTGCCAGCAGCAGAGGACCCCAGGCAACTAATGAAAAACTGTTTTTT.

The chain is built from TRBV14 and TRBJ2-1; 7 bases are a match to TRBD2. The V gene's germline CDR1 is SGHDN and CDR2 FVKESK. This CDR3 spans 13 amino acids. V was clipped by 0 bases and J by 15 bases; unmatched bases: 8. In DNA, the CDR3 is TGTGCCAGCAGCCAAGATCTGGCGGGAGTCCCGTTCTTC. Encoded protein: CASSQDLAGVPFF.

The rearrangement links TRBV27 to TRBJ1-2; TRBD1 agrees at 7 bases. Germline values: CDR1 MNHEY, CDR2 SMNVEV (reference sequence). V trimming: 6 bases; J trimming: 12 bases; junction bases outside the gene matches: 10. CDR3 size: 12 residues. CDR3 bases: TGTGCCAGCAGCACAGGGGCTCTAAATCACACCTTC. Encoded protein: CASSTGALNHTF.

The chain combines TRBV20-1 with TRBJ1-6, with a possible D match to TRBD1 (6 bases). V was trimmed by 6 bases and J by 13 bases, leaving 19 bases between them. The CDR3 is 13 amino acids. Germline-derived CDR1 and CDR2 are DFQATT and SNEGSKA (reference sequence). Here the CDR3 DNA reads TGCAGTGCCCAACCCCAAATTGGACAGCCCCTCCACTTT. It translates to CSAQPQIGQPLHF.

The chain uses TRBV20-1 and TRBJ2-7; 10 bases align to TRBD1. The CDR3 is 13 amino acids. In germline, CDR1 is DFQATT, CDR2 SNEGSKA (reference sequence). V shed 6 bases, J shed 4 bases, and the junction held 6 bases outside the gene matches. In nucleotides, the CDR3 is TGCAGTGCCCGGGGACAGGGGTTTTACGAGCAGTACTTC. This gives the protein CSARGQGFYEQYF.

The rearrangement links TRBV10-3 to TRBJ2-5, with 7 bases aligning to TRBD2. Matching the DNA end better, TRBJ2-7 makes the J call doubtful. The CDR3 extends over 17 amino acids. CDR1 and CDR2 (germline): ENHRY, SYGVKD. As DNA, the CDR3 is TGTGCCATCAGTGAGTCATGGGGTAGCGGGTTAGCCTACGAGCAGTACTTC. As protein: CAISESWGSGLAYEQYF.

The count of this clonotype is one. The CDR3 coding sequence is TGTGCCAGCAGCTTAGATGTCGCTAGCGGGAGTAACAATGAGCAGTTCTTC. This gives the protein CASSLDVASGSNNEQFF. The chain links TRBV11-2 to TRBJ2-1; 10 bases are a match to TRBD2. The CDR3 length is 17 residues. Germline V gives CDR1 SGHAT, CDR2 FQNNGV. V dropped 0 bases and J dropped 5; count of bases not matched to a gene: 7.

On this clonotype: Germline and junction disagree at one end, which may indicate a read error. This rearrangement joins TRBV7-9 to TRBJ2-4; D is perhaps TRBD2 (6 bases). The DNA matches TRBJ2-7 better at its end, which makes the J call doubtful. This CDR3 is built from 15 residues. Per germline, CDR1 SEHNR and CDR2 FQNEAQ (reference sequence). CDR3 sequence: CVSSPGGGYTYEQYF. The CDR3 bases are TGTGTCAGCAGCCCCGGTGGAGGGTACACCTACGAGCAGTACTTC.